These 32 T cell receptor beta chains came from one sample sequenced in a study of human CD4 T cells and Enterobacteriaceae. Using immunoSEQ multiplex PCR, the repertoire was profiled, and TCRdb retains in-frame clones only, with some absent. The data hold under 35,000 clones, with 70% to 85% observed a single time. Sorting took every CD4+ cell except CD45RA+CCR7+CD95- naive cells, reaching over 95% purity. The sample consisted of memory CD4+ T cells from blood. The source is a human donor in good health.

The chain is built from TRBV5-8 and TRBJ2-5; 12 nucleotides match TRBD2. Germline values: CDR1 SGHTS, CDR2 YDEGEE. The V and J ends lost 7 bases and 0 bases, in that order; junction bases with no gene match: 16. This CDR3 region has 19 residues. Here the CDR3 reads CASSSHFGLAGRYQETQYF. The CDR3 DNA reads as TGTGCCAGCTCATCCCACTTCGGACTAGCGGGGCGATACCAAGAGACCCAGTACTTC. The full variable domain, completed using reference TRBV5-8 and TRBJ2-5, is EAGVTQSPTHLIKTRGQQATLRCSPISGHTSVYWYQQALGLGLQFLLWYDEGEERNRGNFPPRFSGRQFPNYSSELNVNALELEDSALYLCASSSHFGLAGRYQETQYFGPGTRLLVL.

The V and J genes are TRBV19 and TRBJ2-4; TRBD1 might be the D (5 bases). Germline V gene lookup returns CDR1 LNHDA and CDR2 SQIVND (reference sequence). The V gene lost 3 bases and the J gene lost 6 bases, with 15 bases spanning the gap. The CDR3 covers 15 residues. CDR3 residues: CASSMGQKGVNIQYF. In DNA form, the CDR3 reads TGTGCCAGTAGTATGGGGCAAAAGGGTGTAAACATTCAGTACTTC.

The gene calls are TRBV5-1 and TRBJ1-1, with D possibly matching TRBD1 (5 bases). Germline V CDR1 and CDR2: SGHRS, YFSETQ. The CDR3 has 14 amino acids. The V and J ends lost 9 bases and 1 base respectively, with 16 bases between them. The DNA of the CDR3 is TGCGCCACCCAGGGTGGGGCTGCGAACACTGAAGCTTTCTTT. It encodes CATQGGAANTEAFF.

This rearrangement joins TRBV18 to TRBJ2-2, with 9 bases aligning to TRBD1. J gave up 3 bases and V 4 bases, and 3 bases lay outside the gene matches. Germline V gene data show CDR1 as KGHSH and CDR2 as LQKENI. The CDR3 extends over 15 amino acids. The CDR3 region is CASSLDRGDTGELFF. The CDR3 DNA sequence: TGTGCCAGCTCACTGGACAGGGGAGACACCGGGGAGCTGTTTTTT.

This clone was detected only a few times. V is TRBV5-1 and J is TRBJ2-2; TRBD2 agrees at 7 bases. CDR3 length: 16 residues. Germline V gives CDR1 SGHRS, CDR2 YFSETQ. The V and J ends lost 0 bases and 2 bases, in that order; junction bases with no gene match: 4. The CDR3 reads CASSLVASGNTGELFF. CDR3 coding DNA: TGCGCCAGCAGCTTGGTGGCTAGCGGAAACACCGGGGAGCTGTTTTTT.

The chain uses TRBV2 and TRBJ1-5; 8 bases match TRBD1. The CDR3 loop spans 19 amino acids. The germline CDR1 and CDR2 sequences are SNHLY and FYNNEI. V gave up 6 bases and J gave up 0 bases; unmatched junction bases: 16. The CDR3 DNA is TGTGCCAGCAGGGAATTCCAGGGGGCGGACGCATATAGCAATCAGCCCCAGCATTTT. It specifies CASREFQGADAYSNQPQHF.

The chain combines TRBV5-1 with TRBJ2-5; D call uncertain. CDR1 is SGHRS, CDR2 YFSETQ, per germline. The CDR3 is 13 residues long. The V and J ends lost 2 bases and 1 base respectively, with 6 bases between them. Written as DNA, the CDR3 is TGCGCCAGCAGCTTCTCCCCCCAAGAGACCCAGTACTTC. This sequence encodes CASSFSPQETQYF.

This clone was recorded a few times. This rearrangement joins TRBV7-3 to TRBJ2-3, with D maybe TRBD2 (6 bases). V lost 5 bases and J 5 bases, leaving 17 bases between the germline ends. The CDR3 runs 15 residues. Germline V CDR1 and CDR2: SGHTA, FQGTGA. The CDR3 is CASSPRGGDLDTQYF. For the CDR3, the DNA is TGTGCCAGCAGCCCCCGGGGCGGGGACCTAGATACGCAGTATTTT.

This rearrangement joins TRBV2 to TRBJ2-7, with D perhaps TRBD1 (5 bases). Germline lookup yields CDR1 SNHLY and CDR2 FYNNEI. The CDR3 runs to 14 residues. Trimming removed 7 bases at V and 3 bases at J, with 16 bases between. This CDR3 reads CASTPSGYGYEQYF. The CDR3 DNA is TGTGCCAGCACCCCGTCAGGGTATGGCTACGAGCAGTACTTC.

This rearrangement joins TRBV6-6 to TRBJ1-1; 9 bases are a match to TRBD1. This CDR3 has 15 amino acids. The germline V gene encodes CDR1 MNHNY and CDR2 SVGAGI (reference sequence). The J segment lost 2 bases and the V segment lost 6 bases, leaving 7 bases of the junction unmatched. CDR3 loop: CASRPPGQGNTEAFF. The CDR3 region has the DNA TGTGCCAGCAGGCCACCGGGACAGGGCAACACTGAAGCTTTCTTT.

This clone was seen only once. V is TRBV18 and J is TRBJ2-7, with D unresolved. V was shortened by 2 bases and J by 6 bases, with 11 bases between the two germline ends. The CDR3 has 13 residues. The germline V gene encodes CDR1 KGHSH and CDR2 LQKENI. The chain's CDR3 is CASSPDSRREQYF. The CDR3 DNA reads as TGTGCCAGCTCACCAGACTCCCGGCGCGAGCAGTACTTC.

This clone was detected only once. This chain joins TRBV6-5 and TRBJ1-1; D not resolved. Trimming pared 0 bases from V and 1 base from J, leaving 9 bases between. CDR1 and CDR2 (germline): MNHEY, SVGAGI. This CDR3 has 15 residues. The CDR3, as DNA: TGTGCCAGCAGTTACTCTAGAATCCCGAACACTGAAGCTTTCTTT. As protein: CASSYSRIPNTEAFF.

The genes are TRBV9 and TRBJ2-1; 8 nucleotides align to TRBD2. CDR3 length equals 15 residues. V gave up 0 bases and J gave up 5 bases; unmatched junction bases: 4. CDR1 and CDR2 (germline): SGDLS, YYNGEE. For the CDR3, the DNA is TGTGCCAGCAGCGTAGGGGGACTAGAGAACAATGAGCAGTTCTTC. Residues: CASSVGGLENNEQFF.

The chain employs TRBV2 and TRBJ2-5; 11 bases agree with TRBD2. This CDR3 comprises 15 residues. V trimming: 5 bases; J trimming: 3 bases; junction bases outside the gene matches: 5. CDR1 and CDR2 (germline): SNHLY, FYNNEI. CDR3 region: CASSPQTSGKETQYF. CDR3 nucleotide sequence: TGTGCCAGCAGTCCCCAGACTAGCGGGAAAGAGACCCAGTACTTC. The full variable domain, its missing parts supplied by reference TRBV2 and TRBJ2-5, is EPEVTQTPSHQVTQMGQEVILRCVPISNHLYFYWYRQILGQKVEFLVSFYNNEISEKSEIFDDQFSVERPDGSNFTLKIRSTKLEDSAMYFCASSPQTSGKETQYFGPGTRLLVL.

This chain connects TRBV7-3 to TRBJ2-3, with D perhaps TRBD1 or TRBD2 (5 bases each). Trimming left V 4 bases short and J 0 bases short, with 11 bases between. Germline lookup yields CDR1 SGHTA and CDR2 FQGTGA. The CDR3 runs to 15 residues. The CDR3 loop reads CASSSGSGSTDTQYF. In DNA, the CDR3 is TGTGCCAGCAGCTCAGGGAGTGGTAGCACAGATACGCAGTATTTT.

The V call is TRBV2, the J call TRBJ2-1, with D tentatively TRBD1 (5 bases). V was clipped by 8 bases and J by 4 bases, with 6 bases between them. The CDR3 loop spans 11 amino acids. Per the germline V gene, CDR1 is SNHLY and CDR2 is FYNNEI. The CDR3 protein is CASGAYNEQFF. CDR3 nucleotides: TGTGCCAGCGGGGCGTACAATGAGCAGTTCTTC. Variable domain in full (rest from reference TRBV2 and TRBJ2-1): EPEVTQTPSHQVTQMGQEVILRCVPISNHLYFYWYRQILGQKVEFLVSFYNNEISEKSEIFDDQFSVERPDGSNFTLKIRSTKLEDSAMYFCASGAYNEQFFGPGTRLTVL.

This chain links TRBV19 with TRBJ1-1, with 7 positions matching TRBD1. Trimming removed 5 bases from V and 2 bases from J; junction bases left unmatched: 8. Germline V gene lookup returns CDR1 LNHDA and CDR2 SQIVND (reference sequence). The CDR3 has 15 residues. CDR3 protein: CASSLPGQRNTEAFF. CDR3 coding DNA: TGTGCCAGTAGTCTTCCGGGACAGCGAAACACTGAAGCTTTCTTT.

V gene TRBV27 combines with J gene TRBJ2-2; the D gene is possibly TRBD2 (5 bases). This CDR3 region has 15 residues. The V gene's germline CDR1 is MNHEY and CDR2 SMNVEV (reference sequence). The V gene lost 2 bases and the J gene lost 3 bases, with 10 bases spanning the gap. CDR3 sequence: CASSLQGRYTGELFF. CDR3 DNA sequence: TGTGCCAGCAGTTTACAAGGGAGATACACCGGGGAGCTGTTTTTT.

This clone was seen a single time. This sequence joins TRBV29-1 and TRBJ2-5; TRBD2 matches at 8 bases. V dropped 4 bases and J dropped 0; count of bases not matched to a gene: 10. CDR1 and CDR2 (germline): SQVTM, ANQGSEA. The CDR3 contains 16 residues. The CDR3 nucleotides read TGCAGCGTTGGTGGGGGGGCTAGCGGGTACCAAGAGACCCAGTACTTC. Its translation is CSVGGGASGYQETQYF. The entire variable domain, with the rest obtained from reference TRBV29-1 and TRBJ2-5, is as follows: SAVISQKPSRDICQRGTSLTIQCQVDSQVTMMFWYRQQPGQSLTLIATANQGSEATYESGFVIDKFPISRPNLTFSTLTVSNMSPEDSSIYLCSVGGGASGYQETQYFGPGTRLLVL.

This chain uses TRBV6-5 with TRBJ1-2; D might be TRBD1 (6 bases). There are 14 residues in the CDR3. Germline V gives CDR1 MNHEY, CDR2 SVGAGI. The V gene lost 7 bases and the J gene lost 3 bases, with 15 bases spanning the gap. CDR3 protein: CASTMRSGDYGYTF. The CDR3 DNA follows: TGTGCCAGCACCATGAGGTCAGGGGACTATGGCTACACCTTC.

This clone ranks as medium-sized. The same CDR3 is also encoded by other DNA sequences in this sample. The chain has TRBV4-1 and TRBJ1-1; weak D call: TRBD1 (5 bases). Between the trimmed V and J ends, which lost 0 bases and 3 bases, there was a span of 11 bases. Germline lookup yields CDR1 MGHRA and CDR2 YSYEKL. The length of the CDR3 is 15 residues. CDR3 in amino acids: CASSQEVTGDTEAFF. As DNA, the CDR3 is TGCGCCAGCAGCCAAGAGGTTACGGGGGACACTGAAGCTTTCTTT.

The V gene is TRBV5-1, the J gene TRBJ2-7; 13 bases align to TRBD2. The CDR3 runs to 17 residues. The germline CDR1 and CDR2 sequences are SGHRS and YFSETQ. J gave up 4 bases and V 3 bases, and 10 bases lay outside the gene matches. The CDR3, as DNA: TGCGCCAGCAGCTCGGCGACCGGGACTAGCGGGGTATACGAGCAGTACTTC. It is translated as CASSSATGTSGVYEQYF.

J is TRBJ2-3 and V is TRBV29-1, with TRBD2 identical over 9 bases. Germline-derived CDR1 and CDR2 are SQVTM and ANQGSEA. The CDR3 covers 15 residues. V lost 6 bases and J lost 5; bases outside the gene matches: 12. The CDR3 DNA sequence: TGCAGCGTGGCCCCGGCGGGAGGGCCTGGAGATACGCAGTATTTT. Amino acids: CSVAPAGGPGDTQYF.

The rearrangement uses TRBV19 and TRBJ1-1; TRBD1 matches 7 bases. The CDR3 loop spans 16 amino acids. V trimming: 0 bases; J trimming: 11 bases; junction bases outside the gene matches: 15. Germline values: CDR1 LNHDA, CDR2 SQIVND (reference sequence). In DNA form, the CDR3 reads TGTGCCAGTAGTATAGATCAACAGGCTAACCCCAGGGGGGCTTTCTTT. Amino acids: CASSIDQQANPRGAFF. Full variable domain (missing parts from reference TRBV19 and TRBJ1-1): DGGITQSPKYLFRKEGQNVTLSCEQNLNHDAMYWYRQDPGQGLRLIYYSQIVNDFQKGDIAEGYSVSREKKESFPLTVTSAQKNPTAFYLCASSIDQQANPRGAFFGQGTRLTVV.

This clone was observed a handful of times. The genes are TRBV18 and TRBJ2-1; D uncertain. Germline values: CDR1 KGHSH, CDR2 LQKENI. The CDR3 runs to 14 residues. The germline V and J ends were trimmed by 0 bases and 9 bases, with 12 bases remaining between them. This CDR3 is CASSPPLQISEQFF. DNA for the CDR3: TGTGCCAGCTCACCACCGTTACAGATCAGTGAGCAGTTCTTC.

The chain recombines TRBV5-5 with TRBJ1-5; 7 bases line up with TRBD1. Germline assignment: CDR1 SGHKS and CDR2 YYEKEE (reference sequence). V was pared by 1 base and J by 7 bases, with 17 bases of the junction left unmatched. CDR3 length: 18 residues. CDR3 bases: TGTGCCAGCAGCTTGTGGACCGGGACAGTAAACTTAAGACAGCCCCAGCATTTT. This gives the protein CASSLWTGTVNLRQPQHF.

J is TRBJ1-1 and V is TRBV18, with D unresolved. The CDR3 runs to 14 residues. Trimming pared 2 bases from V and 0 bases from J, leaving 7 bases between. CDR1 is KGHSH and CDR2 is LQKENI in the germline V gene. CDR3 nucleotide sequence: TGTGCCAGCTCACCAACAGTCATGAACACTGAAGCTTTCTTT. Amino acid sequence: CASSPTVMNTEAFF.

Only a few counts were recorded for this clone. CDR3 in amino acids: CASSEWRGEQYF. The CDR3 coding sequence is TGTGCCAGTAGTGAGTGGCGGGGCGAGCAGTACTTC. The V call is TRBV19, the J call TRBJ2-7; D is perhaps TRBD2 (6 bases). CDR3 length: 12 residues. V was cut by 5 bases and J by 6 bases, with 11 bases left in between. CDR1 LNHDA and CDR2 SQIVND come from the germline V gene (reference sequence).

This clone has a single count. The chain links TRBV29-1 to TRBJ2-1; perhaps TRBD1 as D (6 bases). With 6 bases removed from V and 6 bases from J, the gap between germline ends came to 15 bases. The CDR3 sequence is 13 residues long. CDR1 is SQVTM and CDR2 is ANQGSEA in the germline V gene. Written as DNA, the CDR3 is TGCAGCGTCGAGGGGGACCTTAGCAATGAGCAGTTCTTC. It specifies CSVEGDLSNEQFF.

The V and J genes are TRBV7-9 and TRBJ2-2, with no clear D. Germline values: CDR1 SEHNR, CDR2 FQNEAQ (reference sequence). V lost 6 bases to trimming and J lost 2 bases, with 7 bases between them. The CDR3 extends over 13 amino acids. The CDR3 is CASRLQNTGELFF. CDR3 nucleotide sequence: TGTGCCAGCAGACTACAAAACACCGGGGAGCTGTTTTTT.

The chain uses TRBV7-9 and TRBJ2-2; either TRBD1 or TRBD2 may fit D (5 bases each). The CDR3 totals 15 residues. The germline V gene has CDR1 SEHNR and CDR2 FQNEAQ (reference sequence). V lost 5 bases, J lost 1 base, and 11 bases lay in between. The CDR3 DNA reads TGTGCCAGCAGCCGGGGCCTGGGGAACACCGGGGAGCTGTTTTTT. Its protein is CASSRGLGNTGELFF. Together with reference TRBV7-9 and TRBJ2-2, the CDR3 gives the full variable domain: DTGVSQNPRHKITKRGQNVTFRCDPISEHNRLYWYRQTLGQGPEFLTYFQNEAQLEKSRLLSDRFSAERPKGSFSTLEIQRTEQGDSAMYLCASSRGLGNTGELFFGEGSRLTVL.

The chain combines TRBV4-2 with TRBJ2-1; TRBD1 matches 7 bases. This CDR3 has 17 residues. Per the germline V gene, CDR1 is LGHNA and CDR2 is YNFKEQ. V shed 0 bases and J 0 bases; nucleotides not matched to a gene: 5. The CDR3 DNA is TGTGCCAGCAGCCAAGATGGGGACAGAAACTCCTACAATGAGCAGTTCTTC. Amino acids: CASSQDGDRNSYNEQFF.